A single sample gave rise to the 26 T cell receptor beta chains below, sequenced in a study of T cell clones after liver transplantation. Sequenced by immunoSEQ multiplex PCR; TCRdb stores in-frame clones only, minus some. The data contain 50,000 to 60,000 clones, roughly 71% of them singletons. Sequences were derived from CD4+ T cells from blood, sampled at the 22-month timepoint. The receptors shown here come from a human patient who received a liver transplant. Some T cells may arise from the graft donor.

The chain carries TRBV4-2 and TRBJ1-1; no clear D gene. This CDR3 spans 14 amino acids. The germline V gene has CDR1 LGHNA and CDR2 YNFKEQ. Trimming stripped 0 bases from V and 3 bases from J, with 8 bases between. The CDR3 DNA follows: TGTGCCAGCAGCCAAGATTTCGGGTACACTGAAGCTTTCTTT. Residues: CASSQDFGYTEAFF.

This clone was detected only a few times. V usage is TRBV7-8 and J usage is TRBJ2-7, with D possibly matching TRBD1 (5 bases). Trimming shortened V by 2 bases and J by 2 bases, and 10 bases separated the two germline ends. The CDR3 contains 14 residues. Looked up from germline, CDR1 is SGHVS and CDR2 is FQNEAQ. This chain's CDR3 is CASSLQMTAYEQYF. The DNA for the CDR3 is TGTGCCAGCAGCTTACAGATGACAGCCTACGAGCAGTACTTC.

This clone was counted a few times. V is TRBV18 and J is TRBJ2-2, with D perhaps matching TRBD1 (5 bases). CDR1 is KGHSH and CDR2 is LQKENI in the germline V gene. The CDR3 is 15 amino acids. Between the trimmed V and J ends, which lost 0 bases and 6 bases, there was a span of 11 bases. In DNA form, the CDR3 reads TGTGCCAGCTCACCACCGAAGGGGTTTGCCGGGGAGCTGTTTTTT. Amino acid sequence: CASSPPKGFAGELFF.

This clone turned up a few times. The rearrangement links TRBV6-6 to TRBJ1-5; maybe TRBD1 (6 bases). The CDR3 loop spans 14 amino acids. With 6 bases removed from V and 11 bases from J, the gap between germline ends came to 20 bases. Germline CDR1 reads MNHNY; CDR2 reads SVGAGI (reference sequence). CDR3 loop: CASRVTGWAGAQHF. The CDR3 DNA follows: TGTGCCAGCAGGGTTACAGGGTGGGCAGGGGCCCAGCATTTT.

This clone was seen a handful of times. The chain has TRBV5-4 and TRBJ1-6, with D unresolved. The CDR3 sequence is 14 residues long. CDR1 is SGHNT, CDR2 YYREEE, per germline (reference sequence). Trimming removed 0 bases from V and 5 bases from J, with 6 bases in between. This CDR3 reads CASSLDSDNSPLHF. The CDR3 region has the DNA TGTGCCAGCAGCTTGGACAGTGATAATTCACCCCTCCACTTT.

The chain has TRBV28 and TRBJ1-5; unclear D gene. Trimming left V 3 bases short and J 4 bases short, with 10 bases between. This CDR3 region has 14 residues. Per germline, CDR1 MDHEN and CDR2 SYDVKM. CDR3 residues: CASSLGRGNQPQHF. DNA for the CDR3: TGTGCCAGCAGTTTGGGGAGAGGGAATCAGCCCCAGCATTTT. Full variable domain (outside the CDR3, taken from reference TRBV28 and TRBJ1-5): DVKVTQSSRYLVKRTGEKVFLECVQDMDHENMFWYRQDPGLGLRLIYFSYDVKMKEKGDIPEGYSVSREKKERFSLILESASTNQTSMYLCASSLGRGNQPQHFGDGTRLSIL.

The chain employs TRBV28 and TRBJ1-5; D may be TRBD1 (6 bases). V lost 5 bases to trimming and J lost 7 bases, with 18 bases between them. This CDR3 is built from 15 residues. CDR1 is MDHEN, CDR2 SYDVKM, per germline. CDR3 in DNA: TGTGCCAGCAGTCCCCCAGGACAGCCAATCCAGCCCCAGCATTTT. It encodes CASSPPGQPIQPQHF. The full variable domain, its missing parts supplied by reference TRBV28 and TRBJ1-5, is DVKVTQSSRYLVKRTGEKVFLECVQDMDHENMFWYRQDPGLGLRLIYFSYDVKMKEKGDIPEGYSVSREKKERFSLILESASTNQTSMYLCASSPPGQPIQPQHFGDGTRLSIL.

CDR3 coding DNA: TGTGCCAGCAGTCTGGGAGGGGGGTTGGATACGCAGTATTTT. It specifies CASSLGGGLDTQYF. This sequence joins TRBV25-1 and TRBJ2-3; tentative D call: TRBD2 (7 bases). CDR1 is MGHDK and CDR2 is SYGVNS in the germline V gene. CDR3 length equals 14 residues. The germline V and J ends were trimmed by 5 bases and 6 bases, with 15 bases remaining between them. The whole variable domain, remainder taken from reference TRBV25-1 and TRBJ2-3, is EADIYQTPRYLVIGTGKKITLECSQTMGHDKMYWYQQDPGMELHLIHYSYGVNSTEKGDLSSESTVSRIRTEHFPLTLESARPSHTSQYLCASSLGGGLDTQYFGPGTRLTVL.

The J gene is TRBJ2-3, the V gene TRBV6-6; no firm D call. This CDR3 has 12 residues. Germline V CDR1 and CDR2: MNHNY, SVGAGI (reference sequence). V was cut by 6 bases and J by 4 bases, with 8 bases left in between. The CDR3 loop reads CASSPSADTQYF. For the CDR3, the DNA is TGTGCCAGCAGCCCATCCGCAGATACGCAGTATTTT.

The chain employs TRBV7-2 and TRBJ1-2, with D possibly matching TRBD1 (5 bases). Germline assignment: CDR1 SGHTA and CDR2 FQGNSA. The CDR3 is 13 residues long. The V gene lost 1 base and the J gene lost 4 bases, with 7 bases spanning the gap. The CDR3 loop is CASSLEGVYGYTF. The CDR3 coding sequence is TGTGCCAGCAGCTTAGAAGGGGTCTATGGCTACACCTTC.

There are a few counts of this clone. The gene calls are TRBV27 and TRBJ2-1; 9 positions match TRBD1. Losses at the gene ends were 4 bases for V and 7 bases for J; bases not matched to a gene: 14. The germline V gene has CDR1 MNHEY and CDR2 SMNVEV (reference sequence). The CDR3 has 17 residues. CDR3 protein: CASSSTSRGTGSNEQFF. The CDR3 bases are TGTGCCAGCAGTTCCACTAGTAGAGGGACAGGGAGTAATGAGCAGTTCTTC.

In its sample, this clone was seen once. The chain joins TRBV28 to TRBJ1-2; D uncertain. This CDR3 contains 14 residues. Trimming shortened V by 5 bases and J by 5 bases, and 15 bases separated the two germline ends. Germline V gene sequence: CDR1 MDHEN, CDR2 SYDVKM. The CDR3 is CASSPLAQRYGYTF. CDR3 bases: TGTGCCAGCAGTCCCCTGGCCCAGAGGTATGGCTACACCTTC.

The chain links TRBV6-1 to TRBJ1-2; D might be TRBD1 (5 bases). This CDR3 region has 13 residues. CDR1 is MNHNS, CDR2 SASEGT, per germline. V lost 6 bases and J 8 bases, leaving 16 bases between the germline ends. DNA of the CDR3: TGTGCCAGCAGCCGCTTACTTTGGGGGGGCTACACCTTC. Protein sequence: CASSRLLWGGYTF.

CDR3 in amino acids: CASSLDLAASYEQYF. CDR3 in DNA: TGTGCCAGCAGCTTAGATCTGGCAGCTTCCTACGAGCAGTACTTC. The chain carries TRBV11-2 and TRBJ2-7; no definite D call. V was pared by 0 bases and J by 1 base, with 10 bases between. The CDR3 sequence is 15 residues long. Germline V CDR1 and CDR2: SGHAT, FQNNGV. The whole variable domain, filled in from reference TRBV11-2 and TRBJ2-7, reads EAGVAQSPRYKIIEKRQSVAFWCNPISGHATLYWYQQILGQGPKLLIQFQNNGVVDDSQLPKDRFSAERLKGVDSTLKIQPAKLEDSAVYLCASSLDLAASYEQYFGPGTRLTVT.

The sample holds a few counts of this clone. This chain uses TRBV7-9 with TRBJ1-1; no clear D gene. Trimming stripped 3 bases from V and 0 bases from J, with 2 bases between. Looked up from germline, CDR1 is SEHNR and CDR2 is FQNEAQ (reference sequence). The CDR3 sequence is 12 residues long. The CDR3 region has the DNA TGTGCCAGCAGCTTGATGAACACTGAAGCTTTCTTT. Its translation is CASSLMNTEAFF.

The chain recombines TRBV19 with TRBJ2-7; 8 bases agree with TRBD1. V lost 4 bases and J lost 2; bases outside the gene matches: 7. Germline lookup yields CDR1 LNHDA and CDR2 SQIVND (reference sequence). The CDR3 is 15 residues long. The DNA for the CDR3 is TGTGCCAGTAGTAAACAAGGACAGGGCGCCTACGAGCAGTACTTC. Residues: CASSKQGQGAYEQYF.

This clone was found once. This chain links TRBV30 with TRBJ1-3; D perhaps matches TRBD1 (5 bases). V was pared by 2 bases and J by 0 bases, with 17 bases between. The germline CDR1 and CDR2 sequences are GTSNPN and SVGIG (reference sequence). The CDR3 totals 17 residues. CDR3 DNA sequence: TGTGCCTGGAGTTCAGGGACGGCGCCGCTCTCTGGAAACACCATATATTTT. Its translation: CAWSSGTAPLSGNTIYF.

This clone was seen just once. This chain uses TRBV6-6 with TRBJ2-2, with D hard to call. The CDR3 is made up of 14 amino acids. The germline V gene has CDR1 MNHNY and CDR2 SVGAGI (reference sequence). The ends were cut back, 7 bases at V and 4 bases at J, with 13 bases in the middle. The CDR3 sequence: CASKLLIGTGELFF. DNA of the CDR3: TGTGCCAGCAAACTACTAATCGGCACCGGGGAGCTGTTTTTT.

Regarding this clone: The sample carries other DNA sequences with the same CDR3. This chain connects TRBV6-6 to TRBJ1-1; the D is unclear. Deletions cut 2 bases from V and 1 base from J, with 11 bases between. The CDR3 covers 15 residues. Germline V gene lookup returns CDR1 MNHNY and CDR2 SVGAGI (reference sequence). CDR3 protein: CASSYPGQANTEAFF. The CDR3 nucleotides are TGTGCCAGCAGTTACCCCGGGCAGGCGAACACTGAAGCTTTCTTT.

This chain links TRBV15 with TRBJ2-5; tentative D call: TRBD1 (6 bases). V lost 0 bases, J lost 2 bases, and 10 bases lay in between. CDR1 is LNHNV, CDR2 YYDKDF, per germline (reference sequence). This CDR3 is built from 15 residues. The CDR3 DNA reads TGTGCCACCAGCAGAGATTTAGGACAGCAAGAGACCCAGTACTTC. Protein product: CATSRDLGQQETQYF. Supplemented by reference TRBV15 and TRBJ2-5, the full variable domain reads DAMVIQNPRYQVTQFGKPVTLSCSQTLNHNVMYWYQQKSSQAPKLLFHYYDKDFNNEADTPDNFQSRRPNTSFCFLDIRSPGLGDTAMYLCATSRDLGQQETQYFGPGTRLLVL.

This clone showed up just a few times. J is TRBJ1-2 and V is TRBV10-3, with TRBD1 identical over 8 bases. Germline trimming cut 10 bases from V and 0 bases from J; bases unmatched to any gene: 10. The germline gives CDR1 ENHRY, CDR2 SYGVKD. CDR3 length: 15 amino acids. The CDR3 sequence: CANLRQGLTNYGYTF. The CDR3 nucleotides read TGTGCCAACCTACGACAGGGGCTAACTAACTATGGCTACACCTTC.

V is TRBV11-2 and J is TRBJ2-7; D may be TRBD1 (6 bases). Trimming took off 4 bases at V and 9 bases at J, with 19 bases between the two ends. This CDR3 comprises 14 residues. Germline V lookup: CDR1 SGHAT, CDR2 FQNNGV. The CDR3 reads CASSSSPTGLTQYF. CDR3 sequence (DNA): TGTGCCAGCAGCTCATCCCCGACAGGACTCACGCAGTACTTC.

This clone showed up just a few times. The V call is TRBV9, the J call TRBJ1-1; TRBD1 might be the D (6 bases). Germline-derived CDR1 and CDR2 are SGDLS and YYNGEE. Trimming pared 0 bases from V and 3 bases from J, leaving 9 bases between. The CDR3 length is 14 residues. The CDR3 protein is CASSVDAGDTEAFF. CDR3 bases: TGTGCCAGCAGCGTAGACGCAGGGGACACTGAAGCTTTCTTT.

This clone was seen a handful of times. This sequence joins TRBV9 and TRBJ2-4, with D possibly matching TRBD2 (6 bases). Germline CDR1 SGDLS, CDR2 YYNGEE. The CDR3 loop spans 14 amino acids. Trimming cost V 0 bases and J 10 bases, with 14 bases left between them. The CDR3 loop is CASSVASAEGIQYF. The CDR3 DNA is TGTGCCAGCAGCGTAGCGTCAGCGGAGGGGATTCAGTACTTC.

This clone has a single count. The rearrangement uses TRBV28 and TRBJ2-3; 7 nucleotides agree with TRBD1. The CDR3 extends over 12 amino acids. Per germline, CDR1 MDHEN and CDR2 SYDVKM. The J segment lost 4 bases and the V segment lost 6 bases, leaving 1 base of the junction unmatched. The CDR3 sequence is CASRTGADTQYF. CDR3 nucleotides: TGTGCCAGCAGAACAGGGGCAGATACGCAGTATTTT.

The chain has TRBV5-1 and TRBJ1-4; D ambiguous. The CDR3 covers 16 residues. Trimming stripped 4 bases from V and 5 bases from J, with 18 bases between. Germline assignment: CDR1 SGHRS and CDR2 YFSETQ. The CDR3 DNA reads TGCGCCAGCAGCCTGGACCCATTGGGGAAAAATGAAAAACTGTTTTTT. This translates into CASSLDPLGKNEKLFF.